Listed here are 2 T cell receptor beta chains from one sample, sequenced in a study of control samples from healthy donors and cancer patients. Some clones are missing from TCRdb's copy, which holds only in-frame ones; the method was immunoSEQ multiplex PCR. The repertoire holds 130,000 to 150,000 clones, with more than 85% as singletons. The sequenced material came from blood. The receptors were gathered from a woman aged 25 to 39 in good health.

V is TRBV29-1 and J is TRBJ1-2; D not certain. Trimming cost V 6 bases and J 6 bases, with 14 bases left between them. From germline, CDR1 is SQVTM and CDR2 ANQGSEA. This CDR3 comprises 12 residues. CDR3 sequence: CSVDLRRDGYTF. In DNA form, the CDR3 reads TGCAGCGTGGACCTACGGAGAGATGGCTACACCTTC.

As DNA, the CDR3 is TGTGCCAGCAGCCCCCTCGCCGACAATGAGCAGTTCTTC. Translation: CASSPLADNEQFF. V and J are TRBV11-3 and TRBJ2-1; no clear D gene. V lost 5 bases to trimming and J lost 5 bases, with 10 bases between them. The germline V gene encodes CDR1 SGHNT and CDR2 YENEEA. The CDR3 spans 13 residues.